Each of the 17 T cell receptor beta chains below was sequenced from the same sample in a study of blood T cell repertoires in COVID-19. Measured with immunoSEQ multiplex PCR; TCRdb has only the in-frame clones, and not every one. In the table there are roughly 190,000 clones, 65% to 85% of which are singletons. The sequencing sample was made of PBMCs or T cells enriched from blood (not recorded which). Receptors were obtained from a woman in her twenties or thirties who had recovered from COVID-19.

This chain joins TRBV6-6 and TRBJ1-5; D might be TRBD1 (6 bases). Germline CDR1 and CDR2: MNHNY and SVGAGI (reference sequence). Trimming left V 2 bases short and J 2 bases short, with 7 bases between. The CDR3 contains 14 residues. Here the CDR3 reads CASSYRQGNQPQHF. CDR3 DNA sequence: TGTGCCAGCAGTTACAGACAGGGCAATCAGCCCCAGCATTTT.

This chain links TRBV28 with TRBJ1-5; weak D call: TRBD1 (5 bases). This CDR3 has 15 amino acids. Germline values: CDR1 MDHEN, CDR2 SYDVKM. V was clipped by 5 bases and J by 1 base, with 12 bases between them. The CDR3: CASSAPRVSNQPQHF. CDR3 sequence (DNA): TGTGCCAGCAGTGCGCCCAGGGTCAGCAATCAGCCCCAGCATTTT.

The J gene is TRBJ1-4, the V gene TRBV19; 7 bases match TRBD1. The V gene end was trimmed by 10 bases and the J gene end by 3 bases; junction bases not matched to a gene: 5. There are 13 residues in the CDR3. CDR1 LNHDA and CDR2 SQIVND come from the germline V gene (reference sequence). The CDR3 loop is CATQGGPNEKLFF. The CDR3 nucleotides are TGTGCCACCCAGGGGGGCCCTAATGAAAAACTGTTTTTT.

This clone was seen only once. The CDR3 sequence: CASSLGPTAGTVTYEQYF. The CDR3 DNA reads TGCGCCAGCAGCTTGGGTCCTACCGCCGGGACAGTTACCTACGAGCAGTACTTC. The chain is built from TRBV5-1 and TRBJ2-7; 7 bases are a match to TRBD1. The germline CDR1 and CDR2 sequences are SGHRS and YFSETQ. J was trimmed by 2 bases and V by 0 bases; bases with no gene match: 14. The CDR3 runs 18 residues.

The chain is built from TRBV29-1 and TRBJ2-7; 7 bases are shared with TRBD2. The CDR3 runs 12 residues. Germline CDR1 and CDR2: SQVTM and ANQGSEA. V lost 6 bases, J lost 3 bases, and 5 bases stayed unmatched. The CDR3 reads CSVGGVNYEQYF. The CDR3 DNA is TGCAGCGTGGGGGGGGTGAACTACGAGCAGTACTTC.

The chain joins TRBV5-1 to TRBJ2-3; 11 positions agree with TRBD2. V lost 5 bases to trimming and J lost 3 bases; unmatched junction nucleotides: 5. In germline, CDR1 is SGHRS, CDR2 YFSETQ. This CDR3 is 15 amino acids long. The chain's CDR3 is CASSYPSGGTDTQYF. Here the CDR3 DNA reads TGCGCCAGCAGTTATCCTAGCGGGGGGACAGATACGCAGTATTTT.

The CDR3 region is CASSLRGNSTDTQYF. The DNA of the CDR3 is TGTGCCAGCAGCTTAAGGGGTAACAGCACAGATACGCAGTATTTT. This chain connects TRBV7-9 to TRBJ2-3; TRBD1 might be the D (5 bases). Germline V gives CDR1 SEHNR, CDR2 FQNEAQ (reference sequence). V shed 2 bases and J shed 0 bases, with 9 bases lying between them. This CDR3 comprises 15 residues.

The J gene is TRBJ1-6, the V gene TRBV5-1; 9 bases match TRBD1. V gave up 4 bases and J gave up 13 bases; unmatched junction bases: 12. The CDR3 totals 15 residues. The germline V gene encodes CDR1 SGHRS and CDR2 YFSETQ. DNA for the CDR3: TGCGCCAGCAGCCAAACCGGGACAGGGCAATTGCCCCTCCACTTT. Encoded protein: CASSQTGTGQLPLHF.

J is TRBJ2-6 and V is TRBV11-3, with TRBD1 identical over 9 bases. Germline V gives CDR1 SGHNT, CDR2 YENEEA. The CDR3 loop spans 17 amino acids. V trimming: 4 bases; J trimming: 0 bases; junction bases outside the gene matches: 4. CDR3 sequence reads: CASSSGTGTSGANVLTF. CDR3 coding DNA: TGTGCCAGCAGCTCCGGGACAGGGACCTCTGGGGCCAACGTCCTGACTTTC.

The chain combines TRBV14 with TRBJ2-1; D is possibly TRBD1 (5 bases). Germline CDR1 and CDR2: SGHDN and FVKESK. This CDR3 has 13 amino acids. V lost 4 bases, J lost 6 bases, and 10 bases lay in between. For the CDR3, the DNA is TGTGCCAGCAGCCCCGTAAGGGGCAATGAGCAGTTCTTC. Encoded protein: CASSPVRGNEQFF.

The rearrangement uses TRBV19 and TRBJ2-1, with 8 bases matching TRBD1. The V and J ends lost 3 bases and 3 bases, in that order; junction bases with no gene match: 4. Germline V gives CDR1 LNHDA, CDR2 SQIVND (reference sequence). There are 15 residues in the CDR3. The CDR3 protein is CASSMAGTGYNEQFF. For the CDR3, the DNA is TGTGCCAGTAGTATGGCCGGGACAGGCTACAATGAGCAGTTCTTC.

V usage is TRBV18 and J usage is TRBJ1-3; 7 bases align to TRBD1. V lost 6 bases to trimming and J lost 3 bases; unmatched junction nucleotides: 2. CDR1 KGHSH and CDR2 LQKENI come from the germline V gene. The length of the CDR3 is 13 residues. CDR3 coding DNA: TGTGCCAGCTCCCGGGACAGTGGAAACACCATATATTTT. It codes for CASSRDSGNTIYF.

The chain couples TRBV11-2 to TRBJ2-7; 9 positions agree with TRBD2. The junction had 9 bases not matched to a gene; V was cut back by 2 bases and J by 4 bases. Per the germline V gene, CDR1 is SGHAT and CDR2 is FQNNGV. The CDR3 consists of 16 residues. CDR3 DNA sequence: TGTGCCAGCAGCTTATCGCGTCTAGCGGGGAGGTACGAGCAGTACGTC. This encodes CASSLSRLAGRYEQYV.

This sequence joins TRBV28 and TRBJ1-4; D ambiguous. Germline CDR1 and CDR2: MDHEN and SYDVKM. CDR3 length: 14 amino acids. Trimming took off 5 bases at V and 8 bases at J, with 15 bases between the two ends. The CDR3 sequence: CASSPNRFREKLFF. CDR3 bases: TGTGCCAGCAGTCCGAATCGTTTTCGGGAAAAACTGTTTTTT.

The J gene is TRBJ2-2, the V gene TRBV9; 10 nucleotides agree with TRBD2. Germline V lookup: CDR1 SGDLS, CDR2 YYNGEE. This CDR3 spans 18 amino acids. Trimming at V came to 0 bases and at J to 2 bases, leaving 7 bases not matched to a gene. The CDR3 nucleotides are TGTGCCAGCAGCGTAGTCCCTAGCGGGAGAACTAACACCGGGGAGCTGTTTTTT. This sequence encodes CASSVVPSGRTNTGELFF.

This clone came up once. This chain's CDR3 is CASSVAGGPGTEAFF. DNA for the CDR3: TGTGCCAGCAGCGTAGCCGGGGGGCCAGGCACTGAAGCTTTCTTT. The rearrangement joins TRBV9 to TRBJ1-1; weak D call: TRBD1 (6 bases). Germline loops: CDR1 SGDLS, CDR2 YYNGEE. V shed 0 bases and J shed 4 bases, with 13 bases lying between them. The CDR3 totals 15 residues.

V usage is TRBV19 and J usage is TRBJ1-4, with D unresolved. The CDR3 extends over 13 amino acids. Trimming left V 2 bases short and J 8 bases short, with 9 bases between. Germline V gene data show CDR1 as LNHDA and CDR2 as SQIVND (reference sequence). The CDR3 is CASSIRDREKLFF. The CDR3 DNA is TGTGCCAGTAGTATACGGGATAGGGAAAAACTGTTTTTT.